What follows are 11 T cell receptor beta chains derived from one specimen sequenced in a study of T cells after yellow fever vaccination. TCRdb re-analysed the 5' RACE reads in MiXCR, keeping a single row per CDR3 protein. The sample yields about 400,000 distinct CDR3 sequences, roughly 6.2% seen once. This material consisted of PBMCs, taken 5 days after the yellow fever booster vaccination. These receptors were taken from a man aged 25-45 years who received the YFV17D yellow fever vaccine.

This clonotype was seen at least ten times. This chain connects TRBV20-1 to TRBJ1-1; D may be TRBD1 (6 bases). V lost 5 bases, J lost 0 bases, and 16 bases lay in between. Germline V gives CDR1 DFQATT, CDR2 SNEGSKA (reference sequence). This CDR3 spans 15 amino acids. This chain's CDR3 is CSAPKTDRLNTEAFF. The CDR3 bases are TGCAGTGCTCCTAAGACAGACAGGCTGAACACTGAAGCTTTCTTT.

In its sample, this clonotype was seen many times. CDR3 sequence (DNA): TGTGCCAGCAGCCAAGATTGGTCGGGAGGCACAGATACGCAGTATTTT. Translated, it gives CASSQDWSGGTDTQYF. The chain employs TRBV4-2 and TRBJ2-3; weak D call: TRBD2 (6 bases). There are 16 residues in the CDR3. Looked up from germline, CDR1 is LGHNA and CDR2 is YNFKEQ. The V and J ends lost 0 bases and 1 base respectively, with 11 bases between them.

The table lists this clonotype with a few counts. V gene TRBV5-1 combines with J gene TRBJ1-4; 9 bases align to TRBD1. Germline assignment: CDR1 SGHRS and CDR2 YFSETQ. V was clipped by 3 bases and J by 6 bases; unmatched bases: 6. This CDR3 has 15 amino acids. CDR3 sequence reads: CASSSTGGAHEKLFF. DNA for the CDR3: TGCGCCAGCAGCTCCACAGGGGGCGCTCATGAAAAACTGTTTTTT.

This clonotype was seen many times. The chain links TRBV20-1 to TRBJ1-5, with TRBD1 identical over 9 bases. CDR3 length: 14 residues. Germline CDR1 reads DFQATT; CDR2 reads SNEGSKA (reference sequence). The V gene end was trimmed by 1 base and the J gene end by 5 bases; junction bases not matched to a gene: 3. CDR3 in amino acids: CSARGDRGDQPQHF. The DNA for the CDR3 is TGCAGTGCTAGAGGTGACAGGGGGGATCAGCCCCAGCATTTT.

This clonotype was seen at least ten times. V and J are TRBV7-9 and TRBJ2-5; the D gene is possibly TRBD1 (6 bases). Per the germline V gene, CDR1 is SEHNR and CDR2 is FQNEAQ (reference sequence). Trimming removed 8 bases at V and 2 bases at J, with 9 bases between. The CDR3 is made up of 12 amino acids. The CDR3 DNA reads TGTGCCAGCTCCGGACAGCAAGAGACCCAGTACTTC. This gives the protein CASSGQQETQYF.

In this sample, this clonotype turned up a few times. The junction and the germline gene differ at one end; a read error may be behind it. This sequence joins TRBV7-7 and TRBJ2-5; tentative D call: TRBD1 (7 bases). The CDR3 has 17 amino acids. Germline V gene sequence: CDR1 SSHAT, CDR2 FNYEAQ (reference sequence). In DNA, the CDR3 is TGTGCTAGCAGCCTCCAGGGGGATAGCGGAGCTTCTGGGACCCAGTACTTC. This encodes CASSLQGDSGASGTQYF.

The V and J genes are TRBV7-2 and TRBJ2-2, with D perhaps matching TRBD1 (5 bases). CDR1 is SGHTA, CDR2 FQGNSA, per germline. Trimming shortened V by 5 bases and J by 6 bases, and 10 bases separated the two germline ends. The CDR3 extends over 13 amino acids. The CDR3 region has the DNA TGTGCCAGCAGCCCAGGGATTTCCGGGGAGCTGTTTTTT. Its translation: CASSPGISGELFF.

The chain links TRBV20-1 to TRBJ1-1; 9 nucleotides agree with TRBD1. With V trimmed by 1 base and J by 8 bases, 8 bases remained unmatched. The germline V gene has CDR1 DFQATT and CDR2 SNEGSKA (reference sequence). CDR3 length: 14 residues. DNA of the CDR3: TGCAGTGCTAGAGCTGCGGACAGGGGCTACGAAGCTTTCTTT. The encoded protein is CSARAADRGYEAFF.

This clonotype was observed at least ten times. J is TRBJ2-2 and V is TRBV5-1; 14 nucleotides match TRBD2. CDR1 SGHRS and CDR2 YFSETQ come from the germline V gene. This CDR3 comprises 17 residues. Trimming at V came to 4 bases and at J to 3 bases, leaving 5 bases not matched to a gene. CDR3 amino acids: CASSPGLAGVDTGELFF. DNA for the CDR3: TGCGCCAGCAGCCCGGGACTAGCGGGAGTAGACACCGGGGAGCTGTTTTTT. The entire variable domain, with the rest obtained from reference TRBV5-1 and TRBJ2-2, is as follows: KAGVTQTPRYLIKTRGQQVTLSCSPISGHRSVSWYQQTPGQGLQFLFEYFSETQRNKGNFPGRFSGRQFSNSRSEMNVSTLELGDSALYLCASSPGLAGVDTGELFFGEGSRLTVL.

The chain employs TRBV7-2 and TRBJ2-7; D gene uncertain. The germline V gene encodes CDR1 SGHTA and CDR2 FQGNSA. V was shortened by 5 bases and J by 6 bases, with 17 bases between the two germline ends. This CDR3 comprises 14 residues. The CDR3 reads CASSPRPQLPEQYF. The CDR3 DNA is TGTGCCAGCAGCCCCCGGCCCCAACTCCCCGAGCAGTACTTC. Full variable domain (outside the CDR3, taken from reference TRBV7-2 and TRBJ2-7): GAGVSQSPSNKVTEKGKDVELRCDPISGHTALYWYRQSLGQGLEFLIYFQGNSAPDKSGLPSDRFSAERTGGSVSTLTIQRTQQEDSAVYLCASSPRPQLPEQYFGPGTRLTVT.

The chain employs TRBV20-1 and TRBJ1-1; 7 positions match TRBD1. CDR1 DFQATT and CDR2 SNEGSKA come from the germline V gene (reference sequence). The length of the CDR3 is 16 residues. Losses at the gene ends were 0 bases for V and 3 bases for J; bases not matched to a gene: 10. The CDR3 is CSARDEWTGGHTEAFF. The CDR3 DNA is TGCAGTGCTAGAGATGAGTGGACAGGTGGTCACACTGAAGCTTTCTTT.